This TCR beta chain was captured in a study of blood T cells in healthy people across ages (dated by TCRdb to about 2015). For the wider study: In model experiments, template switching captured roughly one uniquely barcoded TCR beta cDNA molecule for every two T cells. The study measured age-related changes in TCR beta repertoire diversity using deep sequencing normalized with unique cDNA molecular identifiers. Four age groups were formed from the donors: young (average approximately 17 years), middle-aged (around 39), aged (about 68) and long-lived (around 80). To avoid experimental bias, donors of different ages were spread randomly across the sequencing lanes. Two additional independent replicas of 1 million unique cDNA reads from the same blood draw were analyzed for two donors (one aged 18 to 29 and one aged 80 or older). Points the paper makes about the study in general: Estimates of total diversity based on one million sequenced T cells were regarded as lower bounds and as underestimates. The percentage of naive T cells measured by flow cytometry correlated strongly with observed TCR beta diversity. Since profiling was done on bulk unsorted PBMCs, naive and antigen-experienced compartments could not be conclusively compared. The long-lived group showed more naive CD4+ T cells, fewer expanded clones and increased TCR diversity than the aged group, suggesting age selection. Donor CMV infection status was unknown, potentially confounding age-related changes in expanded clonotypes. As age increased, observed TCR beta diversity per million T cells dropped in a roughly linear way, and a significant reduction was already evident by age 40.

Library creation used 5' RACE. Reads for this sample came from an Illumina HiSeq 2500. A second roughly 6 to 11 cycle PCR used a sample-barcoded 5' primer and a J-beta primer mix. A template-switch 5' adaptor carrying 12 random nucleotides introduced a unique molecular identifier onto each TCR beta cDNA molecule. At least 2.5 million CDR3-containing paired-end reads were obtained from each sample. First-strand cDNA synthesis was performed from all RNA using the Mint cDNA synthesis kit, with priming by a TRBC-specific oligonucleotide. Following uracil-DNA glycosylase treatment, all cDNA underwent a first 18-cycle PCR with the universal primers M1SS and BC2_uni_R. As for the original processing: For normalization, 1 million high-quality reads, each with a distinct molecular identifier, were randomly selected from each sample. Reads with shared molecular identifiers were discarded instead of being binned into consensus sequences. CDR3 identification, clonotype clustering and error correction used MiTCR with a Q25 quality threshold and the strictest error-elimination algorithm. A nonparametric unseen species model with Euler transformation was used to estimate a lower bound on total TCR beta diversity. TCRdb itself trimmed the public reads at Q25 with fastp, ran MiXCR and retained productive beta chains. Merged by CDR3 protein, the rows form single entries marked with the most common genes and DNA. What appears here as the V and J calls and clone size reflects TCRdb's work, not the paper's. The sample includes 700,000 or so distinct CDR3 sequences, with roughly 20% observed a single time. Of the sample, roughly a fifth falls within the top ten clones.

The germline V gene supplies CDR1 MNHEY and CDR2 SVGAGI. Counted from cysteine to valine, this CDR3 has 15 amino acids. Here the CDR3 DNA is all that survives: 45 bases in frame from base 1. This clonotype showed up just a few times. Its antigen is unknown. No per-base quality is available; no much larger clone lies one base away. The donors were 40 or so Caucasian individuals from Russia, aged roughly 6 to 100 years, who were systemically healthy. Approximately 9.7 milliliters of peripheral blood were drawn from each donor into EDTA-treated Vacutainer tubes. Ficoll-Paque density-gradient centrifugation was used to isolate PBMCs, with at least 7 million per sample. Trizol reagent was used to extract total RNA from the PBMCs, yielding at least 5 micrograms per sample. Naive CD45RAhigh/CD27high T cell percentages were measured by flow cytometry on a PBMC aliquot from every donor.

The TCR sequence derives from a man aged 70-80 years in good health. The source material was blood. The rearranged segments are TRBV6-5 and TRBJ2-5; 14 middle bases align to TRBD2. The DNA end lines up better with TRBJ2-7; the J call may be wrong. The nucleotide sequence is given as TGTGCCAGCGGACTCCCGGGACTAGCGGGAGTCGAGCAGTACGTC. It is translated as CASGLPGLAGVEQYV.